This is a list of T cell receptor beta chains from one sample in a study of CD8 T cells in Susac syndrome. TCRdb passed the immunoSEQ multiplex PCR reads through MiXCR, listing each CDR3 protein once. The sample records about 76,000 distinct CDR3 sequences, approximately 95% being singletons. The sequenced material came from CD8+ T cells from PBMCs. The receptor set was obtained from a human donor with Susac syndrome. CDR3s include the opening cysteine and the closing phenylalanine or tryptophan. The D gene is left open where the match is weak. Where a row states a size, it is once, few, many or the class of an expanded clone; other rows omit it.

DNA,CDR3,length,D,size,V,J
TGTGCCAGCACCGACCAGACAGGGTCCGATGAGCAGTTCTTC,CASTDQTGSDEQFF,14,TRBD1,NA,TRBV5-4,TRBJ2-1
TGCAGCGTTGGGAGACGGCAGAACACTGAAGCTTTCTTT,CSVGRRQNTEAFF,13,NA,NA,TRBV29-1,TRBJ1-1
TGTGCCAGCAGCTTACTCGGACAGGTCCCCGAGCAGTACTTC,CASSLLGQVPEQYF,14,TRBD1,once,TRBV7-2,TRBJ2-7
TGTGCCAGCAGTTACTATACAGGCGGAGAAAAACTGTTTTTT,CASSYYTGGEKLFF,14,NA,NA,TRBV6-6,TRBJ1-4
TGCAGTGCTAGTCCAAAGGGGAACACTGAAGCTTTCTTT,CSASPKGNTEAFF,13,NA,NA,TRBV20-1,TRBJ1-1
TGTGCCAGCAGCTCTCCCCAAAGCGGGGCCGAACCTTACAATGAGCAGTTCTTC,CASSSPQSGAEPYNEQFF,18,TRBD2,NA,TRBV11-2,TRBJ2-1
TGCGCCAGCAGCTTCGCCGGGACGGAAAACACTGAAGCTTTCTTT,CASSFAGTENTEAFF,15,NA,NA,TRBV5-1,TRBJ1-1
TGCAGTGCTAGAGATAACAGGGGCTTGCTCTATGGCTACACCTTC,CSARDNRGLLYGYTF,15,TRBD1,NA,TRBV20-1,TRBJ1-2
TGTGCCAGCAGCGACCGTTGGGCTGAAGCTTTCTTT,CASSDRWAEAFF,12,NA,NA,TRBV3-1,TRBJ1-1
TGTGCCTGGAATACAGGGGTAGAGACCCAGTACTTC,CAWNTGVETQYF,12,TRBD1,NA,TRBV30,TRBJ2-5
TGTGCCAGCAGCTTAGTGGGGGAAGATACGCAGTATTTT,CASSLVGEDTQYF,13,NA,NA,TRBV7-2,TRBJ2-3
TGTGCCAGCAGTCGACTTAAGGGGTACACTGAAGCTTTCTTT,CASSRLKGYTEAFF,14,NA,NA,TRBV12-3/TRBV12-4,TRBJ1-1
TGTGCCATCAGGGGTAGCGGGAGCTCCTACGAGCAGTACTTC,CAIRGSGSSYEQYF,14,TRBD2,NA,TRBV10-3,TRBJ2-7
TGTGCCACCAGCAGAGATCGGGCGCAGGGGTCCCGAGCTCATGAAAAACTGTTTTTT,CATSRDRAQGSRAHEKLFF,19,NA,once,TRBV15,TRBJ1-4
TGTGCCAGCAGCCAAGATCAGTCAGGACCCGACTATGGCTACACCTTC,CASSQDQSGPDYGYTF,16,NA,NA,TRBV3-1,TRBJ1-2
TGTGCCAGCAGCCTTCAGGGGGCCTCCTACAATGAGCAGTTCTTC,CASSLQGASYNEQFF,15,TRBD1,NA,TRBV7-9,TRBJ2-1
TGCGCCAGCAGGTTACAGGAAAATGGCTACACCTTC,CASRLQENGYTF,12,NA,few,TRBV5-1,TRBJ1-2
TGTGCCACCAGCAGAGTCGGAGCAGGGGGGGTTTATAGCAATCAGCCCCAGCATTTT,CATSRVGAGGVYSNQPQHF,19,TRBD1,NA,TRBV15,TRBJ1-5
TGTGCCAGCAGTTTTCAGGGTCGGGTCTCAGATACGCAGTATTTT,CASSFQGRVSDTQYF,15,NA,NA,TRBV12-3/TRBV12-4,TRBJ2-3
TGTGCCAGCAGCCTCCAAAGCTCCTACAATGAGCAGTTCTTC,CASSLQSSYNEQFF,14,NA,NA,TRBV28,TRBJ2-1
TGTGCCAGCAGCTTAGTTGCGGGGGCCCAAATGGCCGGGGAGCTGTTTTTT,CASSLVAGAQMAGELFF,17,NA,NA,TRBV7-6,TRBJ2-2
TGTGCCAGCAGCTTAAATTTAGCGGGGGAGCAGTTCTTC,CASSLNLAGEQFF,13,TRBD2,NA,TRBV5-4,TRBJ2-1
TGTGCCAGTAGTCCCCGGGGACGGAACACTGAAGCTTTCTTT,CASSPRGRNTEAFF,14,NA,few,TRBV19,TRBJ1-1
TGTGCCACCAGTGATCCGGCACTCGGACGGACGGAGCAGTTCTTC,CATSDPALGRTEQFF,15,NA,NA,TRBV24-1,TRBJ2-1
TGTGCCAGCAGTTACTCGATCAGCACTAGCTCCTACGAGCAGTACTTC,CASSYSISTSSYEQYF,16,NA,few,TRBV6-5,TRBJ2-7
TGTGCCAGCAGCGACGGGGAGACTAGCGGGGCCTTCTCTGGGGCCAACGTCCTGACTTTC,CASSDGETSGAFSGANVLTF,20,TRBD2,NA,TRBV9,TRBJ2-6
TGTGCCAGCTCACCACCGAGGCAGGGAACTTACAATGAGCAGTTCTTC,CASSPPRQGTYNEQFF,16,NA,NA,TRBV18,TRBJ2-1
TGTGCCAGCGGGGGGACCCCCTCCTACGAGCAGTACTTC,CASGGTPSYEQYF,13,NA,NA,TRBV11-2,TRBJ2-7
TGCGCCAGCAGCTCCACGAGAGGGGTAACTGAAAAACTGTTTTTT,CASSSTRGVTEKLFF,15,NA,NA,TRBV5-1,TRBJ1-4
TGTGCCAGCAGCCTGAGGGAGGGACACTCCTACGAGCAGTACTTC,CASSLREGHSYEQYF,15,NA,NA,TRBV5-4,TRBJ2-7
TGTGCCAGCAGCTCGTCGGGGGGTATCACTGAAGCTTTCTTT,CASSSSGGITEAFF,14,NA,NA,TRBV9,TRBJ1-1
TGTGCCAGCAGCCAGGGGATTGGGGCCAACGTCCTGACTTTC,CASSQGIGANVLTF,14,NA,NA,TRBV5-5,TRBJ2-6
TGCAGTGCTAGGACTAGCGGGAGCTCCTACAATGAGCAGTTCTTC,CSARTSGSSYNEQFF,15,TRBD2,NA,TRBV20-1,TRBJ2-1
TGTGCCAGCAGTTACTCGGGAGCCAGCACAGATACGCAGTATTTT,CASSYSGASTDTQYF,15,NA,NA,TRBV6-5,TRBJ2-3
TGTGCCAGCAGTTCTACAGGGGGACCCAGGGGCAATGAGCAGTTCTTC,CASSSTGGPRGNEQFF,16,TRBD1,NA,TRBV12-3/TRBV12-4,TRBJ2-1
TGTGCCAGCAGTCTGATCACTGAAGCTTTCTTT,CASSLITEAFF,11,NA,NA,TRBV6-1,TRBJ1-1
TGCGCCAGCACTACAGGGGGCTACAATGAGCAGTTCTTC,CASTTGGYNEQFF,13,TRBD1,NA,TRBV5-1,TRBJ2-1
TGTGCCAGCAGTCCAGGACAGGGCGCCACTGAAGCTTTCTTT,CASSPGQGATEAFF,14,TRBD1,NA,TRBV6-5,TRBJ1-1
TGTGCCAGCAGCTCACCCGGGACAGGGGTGGAGACCCAGTACTTC,CASSSPGTGVETQYF,15,TRBD1,NA,TRBV6-2/TRBV6-3,TRBJ2-5
TGCAGCGCGGTAGGGTACAGCTCCTACAATGAGCAGTTCTTC,CSAVGYSSYNEQFF,14,NA,NA,TRBV29-1,TRBJ2-1
TGTGCCAGCAGTGGAGACCCGGGACAGGGCGGAAGGACCGGGGAGCTGTTTTTT,CASSGDPGQGGRTGELFF,18,TRBD1,NA,TRBV6-1,TRBJ2-2
TGTGCCAGCAGACCGACAGGACATCGCGCTTACTCTGGGGCCAACGTCCTGACTTTC,CASRPTGHRAYSGANVLTF,19,NA,NA,TRBV6-1,TRBJ2-6
TGCAGTGTTAGGGGGCCTCAACAGGGGGCTAGCACTGAAGCTTTCTTT,CSVRGPQQGASTEAFF,16,TRBD1,NA,TRBV20-1,TRBJ1-1
TGTGCCAGCGGTCGGGGATTTCAAGAGACCCAGTACTTC,CASGRGFQETQYF,13,NA,NA,TRBV2,TRBJ2-5
TGTGCCAGCAGCTTGGACAGGGGGGACTATGGCTACACCTTC,CASSLDRGDYGYTF,14,TRBD1,NA,TRBV5-6,TRBJ1-2
TGCGCCAGCAGCCCGGGTGGAGGGAGCTCCTACAATGAGCAGTTCTTC,CASSPGGGSSYNEQFF,16,NA,NA,TRBV5-1,TRBJ2-1
TGTGCCAGCAGCTTGGGAGGACAGGGACTCTATGGCTACACCTTC,CASSLGGQGLYGYTF,15,TRBD1,NA,TRBV5-4,TRBJ1-2
TGTGCCAGCTCACCGGGGGGGACACACGGAAACACCATATATTTT,CASSPGGTHGNTIYF,15,NA,NA,TRBV18,TRBJ1-3
TGTGCCAGCAGTTTGTCGGGACAGACAAACTATGGCTACACCTTC,CASSLSGQTNYGYTF,15,TRBD1,NA,TRBV28,TRBJ1-2
TGCGCCAGCAGTGACAGGGGGTGGCGAGAGACCCAGTACTTC,CASSDRGWRETQYF,14,TRBD1,NA,TRBV10-2,TRBJ2-5
TGCAGTGCCAGAGGCCGACAGGGTCGAACCTACGAGCAGTACTTC,CSARGRQGRTYEQYF,15,TRBD1,NA,TRBV20-1,TRBJ2-7
TGCAGTGCTACGGGCATCGGCCTGGTTGGCTACACCTTC,CSATGIGLVGYTF,13,NA,NA,TRBV20-1,TRBJ1-2
TGCAGTGTACTAGCGGGAGGGCCCGCCGGGGAGCTGTTTTTT,CSVLAGGPAGELFF,14,TRBD2,NA,TRBV20-1,TRBJ2-2
TGCAGTGCACTGCATCGGGAGACCCAGTACTTC,CSALHRETQYF,11,NA,NA,TRBV20-1,TRBJ2-5
TGTGCCAGCAGCCACGAGCTTCCGGGACAGGGGCGCACCGGGGAGCTGTTTTTT,CASSHELPGQGRTGELFF,18,TRBD1,once,TRBV4-2,TRBJ2-2